The next 5 T cell receptor beta chains were all read from a single sample in a study of Ad26.COV2.S vaccination and SARS-CoV-2 variants. The treatment was: 15 to 20 received Ad26.COV2.S at low or high dose, single or two shots; about 5 received placebo; per-sample allocation not given. The samples were gathered on day 63 after the first injection of vaccine or placebo. Sequenced by immunoSEQ multiplex PCR; TCRdb stores in-frame clones only, minus some. The repertoire holds 400,000 to 500,000 clones, 75% to 90% seen once, with about 2.5% in the top ten. Sequenced material: peripheral blood, taken in a trial of Ad26.COV2.S vaccine versus placebo. The receptors derive from a person between 18 and 65 years old who received the Ad26.COV2.S COVID-19 vaccine or a placebo.

The rearrangement links TRBV28 to TRBJ2-1, with D possibly TRBD2 on 5 matching bases. Trimming removed 2 bases from V and 1 base from J, with 6 bases in between. The CDR3 has 14 residues. Germline V CDR1 and CDR2: MDHEN, SYDVKM. The chain's CDR3 is CASSLGRSYNEQFF. In DNA, the CDR3 is TGTGCCAGCAGTTTAGGGAGATCCTACAATGAGCAGTTCTTC.

Written as DNA, the CDR3 is TGTGCCAGCAGTTATACGCGAGGGGCTGAAGCTTTCTTT. The encoded protein is CASSYTRGAEAFF. The V and J genes are TRBV12-3 or TRBV12-4 and TRBJ1-1; D may be TRBD1 (5 bases). This CDR3 contains 13 residues. Between the trimmed V and J ends, which lost 4 bases and 6 bases, there was a span of 12 bases.

The V gene is TRBV7-2, the J gene TRBJ2-3, with no clear D. Germline V gene lookup returns CDR1 SGHTA and CDR2 FQGNSA. The V end was cut by 5 bases, the J end by 7 bases, with 16 bases between. The CDR3 runs to 14 residues. Here the CDR3 DNA reads TGTGCCAGCAGCCCACACCGTCCCCCACATACGCAGTATTTT. Translating gives CASSPHRPPHTQYF.

The J gene is TRBJ2-1, the V gene TRBV5-4, with a weak D call TRBD1 (6 bases). The CDR3 consists of 15 residues. Between the trimmed V and J ends, which lost 3 bases and 10 bases, there was a span of 20 bases. The germline CDR1 and CDR2 sequences are SGHNT and YYREEE (reference sequence). The CDR3 nucleotides read TGTGCCAGCAGCTCAGAATTAACAGGGTCTAGGGAGCAGTTCTTC. It yields the protein CASSSELTGSREQFF. Supplemented by reference TRBV5-4 and TRBJ2-1, the full variable domain reads ETGVTQSPTHLIKTRGQQVTLRCSSQSGHNTVSWYQQALGQGPQFIFQYYREEENGRGNFPPRFSGLQFPNYSSELNVNALELDDSALYLCASSSELTGSREQFFGPGTRLTVL.

The chain is built from TRBV13 and TRBJ2-7; 11 bases align to TRBD2. This CDR3 region has 18 residues. Germline CDR1 is PRHDT and CDR2 is FYEKMQ (reference sequence). V was clipped by 1 base and J by 1 base; unmatched bases: 9. The CDR3 sequence: CASSLVTSGGSLSYEQYF. Here the CDR3 DNA reads TGTGCCAGCAGCTTAGTAACTAGCGGGGGTTCCCTATCCTACGAGCAGTACTTC.